Below are 26 T cell receptor beta chains sequenced from a single sample in a study of CD8 T cells in ankylosing spondylitis. TCRdb re-called the 5' RACE reads through MiXCR, storing one row per CDR3 protein. The table includes just over 300,000 distinct CDR3 sequences, less than 25% detected once. Sequencing was performed on blood, either unsorted or a sorted T cell fraction (not recorded which). Receptors originate from a female donor with ankylosing spondylitis or in good health (not recorded which).

The chain carries TRBV29-1 and TRBJ1-1; possible D gene TRBD1, 5 bases. V was clipped by 7 bases and J by 8 bases, with 14 bases between them. The CDR3 consists of 11 residues. Germline V gene sequence: CDR1 SQVTM, CDR2 ANQGSEA. As DNA, the CDR3 is TGCAGCGGGGCGGGGGGAGTAGAAGCTTTCTTT. This codes for CSGAGGVEAFF.

The rearrangement links TRBV6-5 to TRBJ2-3; the D is unclear. The CDR3 loop spans 16 amino acids. Between the trimmed V and J ends, which lost 0 bases and 4 bases, there was a span of 14 bases. CDR1 is MNHEY, CDR2 SVGAGI, per germline. This CDR3 reads CASSYSGLWSPDTQYF. The CDR3 region has the DNA TGTGCCAGCAGTTACTCGGGCCTTTGGTCCCCAGATACGCAGTATTTT.

This clonotype appeared a few times. The V and J genes are TRBV6-2 or TRBV6-3 and TRBJ2-7; TRBD1 might be the D (6 bases). From germline, CDR1 is MNHEY and CDR2 SVGEGT. CDR3 size: 15 residues. Trimming cost V 6 bases and J 2 bases, with 17 bases left between them. CDR3 loop: CASRAQGPRPYEQYF. The DNA for the CDR3 is TGTGCCAGCAGAGCTCAGGGGCCTCGGCCCTACGAGCAGTACTTC.

The CDR3 loop reads CASSPPGPINGNTIYF. The CDR3 nucleotides are TGTGCCAGCTCACCTCCGGGACCAATCAATGGAAACACCATATATTTT. The rearrangement uses TRBV18 and TRBJ1-3; maybe TRBD1 (5 bases). Trimming shortened V by 3 bases and J by 3 bases, and 15 bases separated the two germline ends. The CDR3 extends over 16 amino acids. The V gene's germline CDR1 is KGHSH and CDR2 LQKENI.

J is TRBJ1-2 and V is TRBV7-9; 9 bases align to TRBD1. Germline V CDR1 and CDR2: SEHNR, FQNEAQ (reference sequence). This CDR3 region has 13 residues. The V gene end was trimmed by 5 bases and the J gene end by 8 bases; junction bases not matched to a gene: 6. The CDR3 nucleotides are TGTGCCAGCAGCCCGGGACAGGGATTCGGCTACACCTTC. Residues: CASSPGQGFGYTF.

The CDR3 protein is CASSFGVRGPRERRFF. The DNA for the CDR3 is TGTGCCAGCAGCTTCGGTGTGCGGGGCCCGCGGGAGCGCCGGTTCTTC. The rearrangement links TRBV7-9 to TRBJ2-1; 7 nucleotides line up with TRBD2. The CDR3 contains 16 residues. Per germline, CDR1 SEHNR and CDR2 FQNEAQ (reference sequence). V lost 3 bases and J lost 15; bases outside the gene matches: 20.

The chain links TRBV10-3 to TRBJ2-3; 10 bases are shared with TRBD2. This CDR3 region has 15 residues. CDR1 and CDR2 from the germline V gene are ENHRY and SYGVKD. J gave up 0 bases and V 5 bases, and 2 bases lay outside the gene matches. The DNA for the CDR3 is TGTGCCATCAGTTCGACTAGCGGGAGCACAGATACGCAGTATTTT. Protein sequence: CAISSTSGSTDTQYF.

The chain uses TRBV12-5 and TRBJ2-7; TRBD2 might be the D (5 bases). The germline V gene encodes CDR1 LGHNT and CDR2 FRNRAP. V was cut by 0 bases and J by 6 bases, with 9 bases left in between. This CDR3 is built from 13 residues. The CDR3 DNA is TGTGCTAGTGGTTTGGTCCCCGGAGGCGAGCAGTACTTC. Translating gives CASGLVPGGEQYF.

This clonotype was seen only a few times. The gene calls are TRBV7-8 and TRBJ2-7; unclear D gene. Germline CDR1 is SGHVS and CDR2 is FQNEAQ. This CDR3 is 13 amino acids long. Between the trimmed V and J ends, which lost 1 base and 2 bases, there was a span of 6 bases. The CDR3 nucleotides read TGTGCCAGCAGCTTAGAACATACCTACGAGCAGTACTTC. Translation gives CASSLEHTYEQYF.

The rearrangement links TRBV12-3 or TRBV12-4 to TRBJ1-6, with 8 bases matching TRBD1. This CDR3 spans 16 amino acids. V dropped 0 bases and J dropped 8; count of bases not matched to a gene: 6. CDR3 region: CASSLATGVRDSPLHF. Here the CDR3 DNA reads TGTGCCAGCAGTTTAGCGACAGGGGTGAGGGATTCACCCCTCCACTTT.

The chain combines TRBV20-1 with TRBJ2-3; 11 bases match TRBD2. CDR3 length: 18 residues. Germline V gene lookup returns CDR1 DFQATT and CDR2 SNEGSKA (reference sequence). The V gene end was trimmed by 0 bases and the J gene end by 0 bases; junction bases not matched to a gene: 8. In DNA, the CDR3 is TGCAGTGCTAGAGATCTCACTAGCGGGGGTCCTAGCACAGATACGCAGTATTTT. Its protein is CSARDLTSGGPSTDTQYF.

The J gene is TRBJ2-2, the V gene TRBV12-3 or TRBV12-4; D assignment may be TRBD1 or TRBD2 (5 bases each). V was trimmed by 8 bases and J by 0 bases, leaving 13 bases between them. The CDR3 consists of 15 residues. The CDR3 nucleotides read TGTGCCAGCCGACCCGGGGACGCGAACACCGGGGAGCTGTTTTTT. Amino acid sequence: CASRPGDANTGELFF.

This chain connects TRBV5-1 to TRBJ1-1; possible D gene TRBD1, 6 bases. The CDR3 length is 17 residues. CDR1 is SGHRS, CDR2 YFSETQ, per germline. V shed 4 bases and J shed 1 base, with 20 bases lying between them. CDR3 coding DNA: TGCGCCAGCAGCCTAGGGACACTTCAATATGGGAACACTGAAGCTTTCTTT. Amino acids: CASSLGTLQYGNTEAFF. Variable domain in full (rest from reference TRBV5-1 and TRBJ1-1): KAGVTQTPRYLIKTRGQQVTLSCSPISGHRSVSWYQQTPGQGLQFLFEYFSETQRNKGNFPGRFSGRQFSNSRSEMNVSTLELGDSALYLCASSLGTLQYGNTEAFFGQGTRLTVV.

This clonotype was seen a handful of times. The chain combines TRBV5-1 with TRBJ2-2; D remains ambiguous. The V end lost 5 bases, the J end lost 0 bases, and 8 bases lay between the germline ends. The CDR3 has 14 amino acids. Germline V CDR1 and CDR2: SGHRS, YFSETQ. This chain's CDR3 is CASRARTNTGELFF. CDR3 nucleotide sequence: TGCGCCAGCAGGGCCAGAACGAACACCGGGGAGCTGTTTTTT. The variable domain in full, with the rest retrieved from reference TRBV5-1 and TRBJ2-2, is KAGVTQTPRYLIKTRGQQVTLSCSPISGHRSVSWYQQTPGQGLQFLFEYFSETQRNKGNFPGRFSGRQFSNSRSEMNVSTLELGDSALYLCASRARTNTGELFFGEGSRLTVL.

The chain couples TRBV30 to TRBJ1-2; D unresolved. Trimming shortened V by 3 bases and J by 3 bases, and 5 bases separated the two germline ends. This CDR3 is 11 amino acids long. Germline CDR1 reads GTSNPN; CDR2 reads SVGIG (reference sequence). The CDR3 reads CAWSVDYGYTF. In nucleotides, the CDR3 is TGTGCCTGGAGCGTTGACTATGGCTACACCTTC.

The chain combines TRBV7-2 with TRBJ2-7; TRBD2 aligns across 8 bases. After removal of 8 bases from V and 1 base from J, the junction contained 10 bases not matched to a gene. Germline V CDR1 and CDR2: SGHTA, FQGNSA. This CDR3 comprises 15 residues. For the CDR3, the DNA is TGTGCCAGCTACGGCGCCGGGACTAGTTCCTACGAGCAGTACTTC. The encoded protein is CASYGAGTSSYEQYF.

This clonotype was counted between two and nine times. CDR3 residues: CASRGPNYGYTF. In nucleotides, the CDR3 is TGTGCCAGCAGGGGGCCTAACTATGGCTACACCTTC. The V and J genes are TRBV12-3 or TRBV12-4 and TRBJ1-2; a weak D match, TRBD1 (5 bases). This CDR3 is 12 amino acids long. With 6 bases removed from V and 0 bases from J, the gap between germline ends came to 5 bases.

This clonotype was seen many times. This chain links TRBV20-1 with TRBJ2-7; D perhaps matches TRBD2 (5 bases). V was pared by 6 bases and J by 10 bases, with 25 bases between. Germline loops: CDR1 DFQATT, CDR2 SNEGSKA (reference sequence). The CDR3 runs to 14 residues. The CDR3 loop is CSATLMGRRERQYF. CDR3 nucleotides: TGCAGTGCAACATTGATGGGAAGAAGGGAGCGCCAGTACTTC.

V is TRBV7-3 and J is TRBJ2-1; 9 nucleotides line up with TRBD1. Per the germline V gene, CDR1 is SGHTA and CDR2 is FQGTGA. The CDR3 has 15 amino acids. J gave up 5 bases and V 4 bases, and 6 bases lay outside the gene matches. CDR3 sequence reads: CASSSQGAVNNEQFF. DNA for the CDR3: TGTGCCAGCAGCTCACAGGGGGCGGTGAACAATGAGCAGTTCTTC. The whole variable domain, remainder taken from reference TRBV7-3 and TRBJ2-1, is GAGVSQTPSNKVTEKGKYVELRCDPISGHTALYWYRQSLGQGPEFLIYFQGTGAADDSGLPNDRFFAVRPEGSVSTLKIQRTERGDSAVYLCASSSQGAVNNEQFFGPGTRLTVL.

The table lists this clonotype with a few counts. The chain carries TRBV6-1 and TRBJ2-1, with 12 bases fitting TRBD2. After removal of 6 bases from V and 0 bases from J, the junction contained 9 bases not matched to a gene. CDR3 size: 18 residues. Per the germline V gene, CDR1 is MNHNS and CDR2 is SASEGT. The DNA of the CDR3 is TGTGCCAGCAGCCTGGGTCTAGCGGGAGGGCCCTCCTACAATGAGCAGTTCTTC. Its translation is CASSLGLAGGPSYNEQFF.

This clonotype was seen more than once but under ten times. This sequence joins TRBV28 and TRBJ2-7; tentatively, D is TRBD1 (6 bases). V shed 6 bases and J shed 6 bases, with 12 bases lying between them. The CDR3 covers 12 residues. Looked up from germline, CDR1 is MDHEN and CDR2 is SYDVKM. The CDR3 nucleotides read TGTGCCAGCAGACTGCAGGGGCGCGAGCAGTACTTC. Translated, it gives CASRLQGREQYF. The full variable domain, in which reference TRBV28 and TRBJ2-7 provide the parts outside the CDR3, is DVKVTQSSRYLVKRTGEKVFLECVQDMDHENMFWYRQDPGLGLRLIYFSYDVKMKEKGDIPEGYSVSREKKERFSLILESASTNQTSMYLCASRLQGREQYFGPGTRLTVT.

This clonotype came up a few times. The V gene is TRBV29-1, the J gene TRBJ2-1; D is possibly TRBD1 (6 bases). CDR3 length: 12 residues. Germline V gene sequence: CDR1 SQVTM, CDR2 ANQGSEA. V was cut by 5 bases and J by 9 bases, with 14 bases left in between. The CDR3 loop is CSVNNRASEQFF. As DNA, the CDR3 is TGCAGCGTTAATAACAGGGCAAGTGAGCAGTTCTTC.

The rearrangement joins TRBV7-2 to TRBJ2-7, with D perhaps matching TRBD2 (5 bases). This CDR3 region has 15 residues. Germline V CDR1 and CDR2: SGHTA, FQGNSA. Trimming stripped 1 base from V and 3 bases from J, with 13 bases between. CDR3 bases: TGTGCCAGCAGCTTAGGGAGCGGAGTCATCTACGAGCAGTACTTC. It encodes CASSLGSGVIYEQYF. Using reference TRBV7-2 and TRBJ2-7 for the parts outside the CDR3, the full variable domain is GAGVSQSPSNKVTEKGKDVELRCDPISGHTALYWYRQSLGQGLEFLIYFQGNSAPDKSGLPSDRFSAERTGGSVSTLTIQRTQQEDSAVYLCASSLGSGVIYEQYFGPGTRLTVT.

The chain recombines TRBV20-1 with TRBJ2-3; 9 nucleotides match TRBD2. Germline V CDR1 and CDR2: DFQATT, SNEGSKA (reference sequence). This CDR3 is built from 14 residues. J gave up 2 bases and V 8 bases, and 8 bases lay outside the gene matches. CDR3 coding DNA: TGCAGTTTATTACTAGCGGGCCACACAGATACGCAGTATTTT. It translates to CSLLLAGHTDTQYF.

The chain combines TRBV20-1 with TRBJ2-5, with TRBD1 matching over 8 bases. The CDR3 covers 15 residues. Germline values: CDR1 DFQATT, CDR2 SNEGSKA (reference sequence). With V trimmed by 0 bases and J by 4 bases, 7 bases remained unmatched. The CDR3 nucleotides read TGCAGTGCTAGAGATCGGGCAGGGGGCGTAGAGACCCAGTACTTC. As protein: CSARDRAGGVETQYF.

The chain combines TRBV23-1 with TRBJ2-4, with D perhaps being TRBD1 or TRBD2 (5 bases each). TRBV23-1 is an ORF; its function is uncertain. Trimming removed 0 bases from V and 3 bases from J, with 15 bases in between. The CDR3 runs 17 residues. CDR3 sequence (DNA): TGCGCCAGCAGTCAATCGATCAAGTGGGGGAACAAAAACATTCAGTACTTC. The encoded protein is CASSQSIKWGNKNIQYF.